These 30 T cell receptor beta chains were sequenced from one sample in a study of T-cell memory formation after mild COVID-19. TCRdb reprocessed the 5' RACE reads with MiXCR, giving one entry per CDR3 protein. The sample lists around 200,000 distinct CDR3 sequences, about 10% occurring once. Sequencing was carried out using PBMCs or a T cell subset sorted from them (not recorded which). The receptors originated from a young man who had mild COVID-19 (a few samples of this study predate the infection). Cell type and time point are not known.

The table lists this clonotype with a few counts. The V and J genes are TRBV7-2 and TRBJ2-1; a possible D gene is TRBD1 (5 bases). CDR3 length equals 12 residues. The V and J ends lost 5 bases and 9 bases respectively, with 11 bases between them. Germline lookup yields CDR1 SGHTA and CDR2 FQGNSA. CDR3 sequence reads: CASSAYRLEQFF. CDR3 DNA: TGTGCCAGCAGCGCCTACAGGCTTGAGCAGTTCTTC. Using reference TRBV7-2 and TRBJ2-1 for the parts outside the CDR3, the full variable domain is GAGVSQSPSNKVTEKGKDVELRCDPISGHTALYWYRQSLGQGLEFLIYFQGNSAPDKSGLPSDRFSAERTGGSVSTLTIQRTQQEDSAVYLCASSAYRLEQFFGPGTRLTVL.

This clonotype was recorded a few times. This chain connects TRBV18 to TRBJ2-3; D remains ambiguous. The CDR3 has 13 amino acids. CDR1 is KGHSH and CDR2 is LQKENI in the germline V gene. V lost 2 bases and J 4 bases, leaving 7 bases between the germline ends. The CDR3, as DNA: TGTGCCAGCTCACCAGGGGTTGCAGATACGCAGTATTTT. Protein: CASSPGVADTQYF.

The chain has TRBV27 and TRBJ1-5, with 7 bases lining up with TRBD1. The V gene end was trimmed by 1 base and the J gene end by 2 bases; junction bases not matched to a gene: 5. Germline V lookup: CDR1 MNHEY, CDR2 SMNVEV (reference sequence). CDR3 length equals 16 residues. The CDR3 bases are TGTGCCAGCAGTTTATTAGGGGGCGGAGGCAATCAGCCCCAGCATTTT. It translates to CASSLLGGGGNQPQHF.

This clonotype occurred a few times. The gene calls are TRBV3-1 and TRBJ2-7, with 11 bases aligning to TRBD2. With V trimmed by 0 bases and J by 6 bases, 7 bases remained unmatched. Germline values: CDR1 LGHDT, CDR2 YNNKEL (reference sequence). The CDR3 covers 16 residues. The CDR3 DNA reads TGTGCCAGCAGCCAAGAGGGCCTAGCGGGGGGACGCGAGCAGTACTTC. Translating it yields CASSQEGLAGGREQYF.

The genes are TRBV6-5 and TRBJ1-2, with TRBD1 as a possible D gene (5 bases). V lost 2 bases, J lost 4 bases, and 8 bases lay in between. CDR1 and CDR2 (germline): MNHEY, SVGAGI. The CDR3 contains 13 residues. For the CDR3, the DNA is TGTGCCAGCAGTTACGAGGGGACCTATGGCTACACCTTC. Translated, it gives CASSYEGTYGYTF.

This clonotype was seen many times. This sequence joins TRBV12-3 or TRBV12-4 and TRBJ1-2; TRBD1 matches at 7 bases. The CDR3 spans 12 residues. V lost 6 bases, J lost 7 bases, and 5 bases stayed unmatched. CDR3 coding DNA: TGTGCCAGCAGCCTAGGGGGCTCTGGCTACACCTTC. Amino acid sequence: CASSLGGSGYTF.

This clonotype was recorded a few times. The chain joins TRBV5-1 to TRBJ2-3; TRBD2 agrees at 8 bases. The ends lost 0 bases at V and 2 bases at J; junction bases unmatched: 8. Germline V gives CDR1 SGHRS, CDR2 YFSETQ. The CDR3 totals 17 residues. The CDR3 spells CASSLEVSGGATDTQYF. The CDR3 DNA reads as TGCGCCAGCAGCTTGGAGGTCTCCGGGGGGGCCACAGATACGCAGTATTTT.

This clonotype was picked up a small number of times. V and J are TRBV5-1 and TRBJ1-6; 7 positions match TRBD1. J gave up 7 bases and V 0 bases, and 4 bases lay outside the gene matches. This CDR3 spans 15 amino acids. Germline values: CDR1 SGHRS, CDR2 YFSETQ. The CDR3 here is CASSLGGQQNSPLHF. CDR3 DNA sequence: TGCGCCAGCAGCTTGGGGGGACAGCAGAATTCACCCCTCCACTTT. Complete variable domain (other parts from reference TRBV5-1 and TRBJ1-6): KAGVTQTPRYLIKTRGQQVTLSCSPISGHRSVSWYQQTPGQGLQFLFEYFSETQRNKGNFPGRFSGRQFSNSRSEMNVSTLELGDSALYLCASSLGGQQNSPLHFGNGTRLTVT.

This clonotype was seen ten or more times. The CDR3 reads CASSLDSYNEQFF. DNA for the CDR3: TGTGCCAGCTCACTGGACAGCTACAATGAGCAGTTCTTC. This chain links TRBV18 with TRBJ2-1, with D perhaps TRBD1 (6 bases). The V and J ends lost 4 bases and 3 bases respectively, with 7 bases between them. The germline V gene encodes CDR1 KGHSH and CDR2 LQKENI. The CDR3 loop spans 13 amino acids.

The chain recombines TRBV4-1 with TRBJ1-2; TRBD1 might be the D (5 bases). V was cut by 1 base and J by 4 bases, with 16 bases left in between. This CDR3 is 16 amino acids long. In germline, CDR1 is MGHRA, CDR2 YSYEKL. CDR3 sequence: CASSQAGALTGYGYTF. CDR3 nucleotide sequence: TGCGCCAGCAGCCAAGCCGGGGCACTCACCGGCTATGGCTACACCTTC.

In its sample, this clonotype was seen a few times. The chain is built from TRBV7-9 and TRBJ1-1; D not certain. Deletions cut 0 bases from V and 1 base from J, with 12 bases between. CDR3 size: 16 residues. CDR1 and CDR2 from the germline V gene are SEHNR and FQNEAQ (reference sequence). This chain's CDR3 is CASSLARSAPNTEAFF. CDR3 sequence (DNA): TGTGCCAGCAGCTTAGCGAGGTCAGCACCGAACACTGAAGCTTTCTTT.

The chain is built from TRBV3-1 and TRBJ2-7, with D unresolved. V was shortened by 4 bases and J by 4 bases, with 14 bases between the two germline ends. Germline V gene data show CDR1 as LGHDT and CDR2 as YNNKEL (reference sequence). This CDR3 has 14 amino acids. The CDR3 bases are TGTGCCAGCAGCCCATGGGGAAAAGAATACGAGCAGTACTTC. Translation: CASSPWGKEYEQYF.

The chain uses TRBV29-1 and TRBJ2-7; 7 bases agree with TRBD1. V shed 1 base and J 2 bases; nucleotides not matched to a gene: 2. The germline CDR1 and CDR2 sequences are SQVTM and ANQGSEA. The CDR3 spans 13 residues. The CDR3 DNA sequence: TGCAGCGTTGAAGCAGGGGGTGCCTACGAGCAGTACTTC. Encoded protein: CSVEAGGAYEQYF.

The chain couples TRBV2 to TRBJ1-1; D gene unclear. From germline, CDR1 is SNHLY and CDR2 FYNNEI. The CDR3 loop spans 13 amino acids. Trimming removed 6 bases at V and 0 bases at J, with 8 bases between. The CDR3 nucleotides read TGTGCCAGCAGCGGAAGTCTGAACACTGAAGCTTTCTTT. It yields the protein CASSGSLNTEAFF. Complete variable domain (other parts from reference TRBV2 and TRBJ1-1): EPEVTQTPSHQVTQMGQEVILRCVPISNHLYFYWYRQILGQKVEFLVSFYNNEISEKSEIFDDQFSVERPDGSNFTLKIRSTKLEDSAMYFCASSGSLNTEAFFGQGTRLTVV.

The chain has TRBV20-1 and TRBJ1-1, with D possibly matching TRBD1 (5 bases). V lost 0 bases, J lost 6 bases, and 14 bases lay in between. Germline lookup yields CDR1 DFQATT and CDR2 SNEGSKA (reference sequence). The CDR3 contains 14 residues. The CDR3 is CSARENGAHAEAFF. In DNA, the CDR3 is TGCAGTGCTAGAGAAAATGGGGCCCACGCTGAAGCTTTCTTT.

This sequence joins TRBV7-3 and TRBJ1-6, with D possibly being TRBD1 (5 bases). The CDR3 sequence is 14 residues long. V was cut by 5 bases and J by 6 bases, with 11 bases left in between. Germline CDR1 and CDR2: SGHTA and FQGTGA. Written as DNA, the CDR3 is TGTGCCAGCAGCCTTGGACACCCTAATTCACCCCTCCACTTT. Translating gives CASSLGHPNSPLHF.

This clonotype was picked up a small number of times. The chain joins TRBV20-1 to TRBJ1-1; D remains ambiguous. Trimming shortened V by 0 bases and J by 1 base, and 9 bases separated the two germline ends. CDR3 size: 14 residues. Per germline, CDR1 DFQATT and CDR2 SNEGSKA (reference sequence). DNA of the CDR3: TGCAGTGCTAGAGATCCCCGCGCGAACACTGAAGCTTTCTTT. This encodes CSARDPRANTEAFF.

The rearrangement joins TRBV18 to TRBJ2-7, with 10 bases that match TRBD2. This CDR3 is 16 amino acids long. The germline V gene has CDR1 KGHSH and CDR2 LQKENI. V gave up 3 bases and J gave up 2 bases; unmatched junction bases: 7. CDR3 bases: TGTGCCAGCTCACCGGCTAGCGGGGGCTCTGCCTACGAGCAGTACTTC. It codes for CASSPASGGSAYEQYF.

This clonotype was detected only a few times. The DNA of the CDR3 is TGTGCCAGCAGCTTAGGGAGCAGGGGTACGGAGACCCAGTACTTC. Amino acid sequence: CASSLGSRGTETQYF. The rearrangement joins TRBV7-9 to TRBJ2-5; tentative D call: TRBD1 (6 bases). Germline V CDR1 and CDR2: SEHNR, FQNEAQ (reference sequence). V gave up 1 base and J gave up 5 bases, with 14 bases separating them. This CDR3 has 15 amino acids. The variable domain in full, with the rest retrieved from reference TRBV7-9 and TRBJ2-5, is DTGVSQNPRHKITKRGQNVTFRCDPISEHNRLYWYRQTLGQGPEFLTYFQNEAQLEKSRLLSDRFSAERPKGSFSTLEIQRTEQGDSAMYLCASSLGSRGTETQYFGPGTRLLVL.

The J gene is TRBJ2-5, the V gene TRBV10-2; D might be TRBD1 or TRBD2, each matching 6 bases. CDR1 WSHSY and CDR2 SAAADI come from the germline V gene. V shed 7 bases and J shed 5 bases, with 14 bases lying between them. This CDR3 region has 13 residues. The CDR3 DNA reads TGCGCCAGCAAAGCCGGGGGCGGCGAGACCCAGTACTTC. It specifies CASKAGGGETQYF.

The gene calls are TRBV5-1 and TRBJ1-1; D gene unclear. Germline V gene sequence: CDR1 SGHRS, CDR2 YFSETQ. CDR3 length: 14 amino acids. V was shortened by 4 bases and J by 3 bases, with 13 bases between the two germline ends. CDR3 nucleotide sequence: TGCGCCAGCAGCGGTAAAGGTTTGCACACTGAAGCTTTCTTT. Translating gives CASSGKGLHTEAFF.

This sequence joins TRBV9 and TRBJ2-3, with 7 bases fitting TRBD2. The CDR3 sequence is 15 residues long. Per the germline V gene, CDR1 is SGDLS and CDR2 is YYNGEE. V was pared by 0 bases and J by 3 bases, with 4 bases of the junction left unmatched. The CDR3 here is CASSVDTGRTDTQYF. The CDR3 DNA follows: TGTGCCAGCAGCGTAGATACCGGGAGGACAGATACGCAGTATTTT.

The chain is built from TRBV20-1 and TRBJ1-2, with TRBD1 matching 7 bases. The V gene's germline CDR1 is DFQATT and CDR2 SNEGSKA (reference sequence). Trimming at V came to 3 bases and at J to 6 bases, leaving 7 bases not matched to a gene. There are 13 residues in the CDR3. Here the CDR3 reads CSASPDRVHGYTF. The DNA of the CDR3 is TGCAGTGCTAGCCCCGACAGGGTCCATGGCTACACCTTC.

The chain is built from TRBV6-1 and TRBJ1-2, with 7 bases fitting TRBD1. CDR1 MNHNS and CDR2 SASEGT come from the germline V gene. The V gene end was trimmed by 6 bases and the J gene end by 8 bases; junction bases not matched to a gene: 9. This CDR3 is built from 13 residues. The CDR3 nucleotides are TGTGCCAGCAGCAGAACAGGGGTCGGCGGCTACACCTTC. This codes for CASSRTGVGGYTF.

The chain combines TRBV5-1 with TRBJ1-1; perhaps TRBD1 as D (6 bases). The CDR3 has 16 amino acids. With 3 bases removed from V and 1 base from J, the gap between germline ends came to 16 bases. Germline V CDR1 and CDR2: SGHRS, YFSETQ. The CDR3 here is CASSSAPRGPNTEAFF. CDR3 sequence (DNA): TGCGCCAGCAGCTCCGCTCCCAGGGGTCCGAACACTGAAGCTTTCTTT.

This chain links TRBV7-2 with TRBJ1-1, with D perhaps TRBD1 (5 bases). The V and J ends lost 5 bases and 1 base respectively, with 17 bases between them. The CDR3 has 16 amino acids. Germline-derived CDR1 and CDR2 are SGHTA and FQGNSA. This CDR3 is CASSPRRGVGNTEAFF. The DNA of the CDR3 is TGTGCCAGCAGCCCCCGTCGGGGGGTGGGGAACACTGAAGCTTTCTTT.

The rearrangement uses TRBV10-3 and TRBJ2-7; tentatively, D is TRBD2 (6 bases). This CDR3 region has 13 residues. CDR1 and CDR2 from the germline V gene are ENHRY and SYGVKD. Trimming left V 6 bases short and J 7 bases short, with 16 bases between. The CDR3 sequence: CAISERGSREQYV. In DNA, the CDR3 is TGTGCCATCAGCGAACGGGGGTCCCGGGAGCAGTACGTC.

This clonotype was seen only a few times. As DNA, the CDR3 is TGTGCCAGCAGCGGACCGGGACAGGGAAGCTACACCTTC. Encoded protein: CASSGPGQGSYTF. The gene calls are TRBV7-8 and TRBJ1-2; 9 positions agree with TRBD1. Germline values: CDR1 SGHVS, CDR2 FQNEAQ. The trim removed 5 bases at V and 9 bases at J, leaving 7 bases unmatched. This CDR3 spans 13 amino acids.

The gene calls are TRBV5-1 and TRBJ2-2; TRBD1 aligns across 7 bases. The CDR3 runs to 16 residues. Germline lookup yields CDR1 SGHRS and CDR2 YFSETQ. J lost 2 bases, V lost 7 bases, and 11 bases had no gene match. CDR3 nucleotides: TGCGCCAGCTCACGCATGGGACAGCCAAACACCGGGGAGCTGTTTTTT. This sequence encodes CASSRMGQPNTGELFF.

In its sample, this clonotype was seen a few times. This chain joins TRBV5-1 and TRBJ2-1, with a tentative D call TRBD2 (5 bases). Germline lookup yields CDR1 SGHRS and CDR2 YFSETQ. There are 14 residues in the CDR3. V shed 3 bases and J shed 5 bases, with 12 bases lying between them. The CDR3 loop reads CASSSGTEDNEQFF. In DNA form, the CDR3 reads TGCGCCAGCAGCTCGGGAACGGAAGACAATGAGCAGTTCTTC.